This T cell receptor (beta chain) stems from a study of T cells after yellow fever vaccination. Across the whole study: SMART-Seq v4 Ultra Low Input prepared libraries from low-cell fractions.

CDR3 length: 16 amino acids. Trimming cost V 3 bases and J 2 bases; bases outside gene matches: 6. In germline, CDR1 is LNHDA, CDR2 SQIVND (reference sequence). General observations from the study: By day 5 rather than day 15, the secondary response had peaked, though it was weaker.

TCRdb fed the 5' RACE reads into MiXCR, producing one record per CDR3 protein. The sample includes tens of thousands of distinct CDR3 sequences, roughly 7.4% of them seen just once. This clonotype was detected many times. Its antigen remains unknown. The gene calls are TRBV19 and TRBJ2-3; 9 nucleotides align to TRBD2. The input for sequencing was CD8+ T cells sorted from PBMCs, taken 15 days after the yellow fever booster vaccination. The sequence was collected from a man under 40 who received the YFV17D yellow fever vaccine. CDR3 protein: CASSIVGGRATDTQYF. For the CDR3, the DNA is TGTGCCAGTAGTATTGTAGGCGGGAGGGCCACAGATACGCAGTATTTT.